This T cell receptor (beta chain) appears in the sequencing data of a study of Ad26.COV2.S vaccination and SARS-CoV-2 variants. Study-wide results and limits: Whether participants received vaccine or placebo, their non-spike TCR breadth was similar.

The ends lost 3 bases at V and 8 bases at J; junction bases unmatched: 9. This CDR3 is built from 14 residues. The germline V gene has CDR1 SNHLY and CDR2 FYNNEI. Produced via immunoSEQ multiplex PCR; TCRdb's table is partial and in-frame only. Among under 550,000 clones listed, approximately 88% were seen once. Treatment of the sample: roughly 18 received Ad26.COV2.S at low or high dose, single or two shots; roughly 5 received placebo; per-sample allocation not given. Specimens were obtained on day 63 following the first vaccine or placebo injection. Participants' vaccine, an Ad26 vector, delivered Wuhan-strain SARS-CoV-2 spike. As concerns this clone: Its antigen is as yet unknown.

The sequence was collected from a person aged 18 to 59 who received the Ad26.COV2.S COVID-19 vaccine or a placebo. V usage is TRBV2 and J usage is TRBJ1-1, with 7 bases identical to TRBD1. Sequencing used peripheral blood, obtained in a trial of Ad26.COV2.S vaccine versus placebo. The chain's CDR3 is CASSEEGARAEAFF. The CDR3 coding sequence is TGTGCCAGCAGTGAGGAGGGGGCGCGTGCGGAAGCTTTCTTT.